The clone carrying this T cell receptor (beta chain) was detected once. This sample is drawn from a study of identical twins. After template switching added a universal primer site, the resulting cDNA carried unique molecular identifiers. One entry per CDR3 protein, called by TCRdb with MiXCR from the 5' RACE reads. The sample contains some 690,000 distinct CDR3 sequences, 21% of which appear only once. The V gene end was trimmed by 6 bases and the J gene end by 7 bases; junction bases not matched to a gene: 12. CDR3 length equals 14 residues. Per germline, CDR1 DFQATT and CDR2 SNEGSKA (reference sequence). This same sample was also taken into another study, of T cells expressing NK-cell markers.

Sequencing used PBMCs. The chain employs TRBV20-1 and TRBJ1-3; the match to TRBD1 covers 7 bases. The sequence was collected from a woman in her late teens or twenties in good health. In DNA, the CDR3 is TGCAGTGCGGGGCAAGGGGGCGCAGGGAACACCATATATTTT. This codes for CSAGQGGAGNTIYF.